The rows below give T cell receptor beta chains drawn from one sample of a study of T cell responses to AZD1222 COVID-19 vaccine. Assay: immunoSEQ multiplex PCR; the TCRdb copy retains only in-frame clones and omits some. The sample lists approximately 140,000 clones, roughly 92% occurring once. Sample: peripheral blood, taken 28 days after the second AZD1222 dose. Receptors were obtained from an adult who received the AZD1222 COVID-19 vaccine. The CDR3 runs from the conserved cysteine through the conserved F or W. A D gene is named only where the DNA matches it firmly. Only part of the rows carry a size: once, few, many, or a class if the clone is expanded.

CDR3 protein: CASSSRRGNTEAFF
CDR3 DNA: TGTGCCAGCAGTTCTAGGCGGGGAAACACTGAAGCTTTCTTT
V gene: TRBV27
J gene: TRBJ1-1
D gene: .
clone size: .

CDR3 protein: CASSLGQGGNSPLHF
CDR3 DNA: TGTGCCAGCAGCCTCGGACAGGGAGGCAATTCACCCCTCCACTTT
V gene: TRBV5-6
J gene: TRBJ1-6
D gene: TRBD1
clone size: .

CDR3 protein: CASSPELRSLTYEQYF
CDR3 DNA: TGTGCCAGCAGCCCCGAGTTGAGAAGCCTTACCTACGAGCAGTACTTC
V gene: TRBV7-6
J gene: TRBJ2-7
D gene: .
clone size: .

CDR3 protein: CASTKDSSNLNEQFF
CDR3 DNA: TGTGCCAGTACCAAGGACAGTTCGAATCTTAATGAGCAGTTCTTC
V gene: TRBV19
J gene: TRBJ2-1
D gene: .
clone size: .

CDR3 protein: CSVEDNGPLGSGYTF
CDR3 DNA: TGCAGCGTTGAAGATAATGGCCCCCTGGGCTCTGGCTACACCTTC
V gene: TRBV29-1
J gene: TRBJ1-2
D gene: .
clone size: .

CDR3 protein: CASSLTSFPEEQYF
CDR3 DNA: TGTGCCAGCAGCTTGACTAGCTTCCCTGAGGAGCAGTACTTC
V gene: TRBV5-6
J gene: TRBJ2-7
D gene: .
clone size: once

CDR3 protein: CATRTMSSYGYTF
CDR3 DNA: TGTGCCACCAGGACTATGTCTAGCTATGGCTACACCTTC
V gene: TRBV6-5
J gene: TRBJ1-2
D gene: .
clone size: once

CDR3 protein: CASRQGWYYGYTF
CDR3 DNA: TGTGCCAGCAGACAGGGTTGGTACTATGGCTACACCTTC
V gene: TRBV5-6
J gene: TRBJ1-2
D gene: .
clone size: .

CDR3 protein: CASSIGYEQYF
CDR3 DNA: TGTGCCAGTAGTATCGGCTACGAGCAGTACTTC
V gene: TRBV19
J gene: TRBJ2-7
D gene: .
clone size: .

CDR3 protein: CSVEGDSGNTIYF
CDR3 DNA: TGCAGCGTTGAAGGGGACAGTGGAAACACCATATATTTT
V gene: TRBV29-1
J gene: TRBJ1-3
D gene: TRBD1
clone size: .

CDR3 protein: CASSIDTIYF
CDR3 DNA: TGTGCCAGCAGTATCGACACCATATATTTT
V gene: TRBV12-3/TRBV12-4
J gene: TRBJ1-3
D gene: .
clone size: .

CDR3 protein: CASSDYGMNKETQYF
CDR3 DNA: TGTGCCAGCAGCGACTACGGGATGAATAAAGAGACCCAGTACTTC
V gene: TRBV6-5
J gene: TRBJ2-5
D gene: .
clone size: .

CDR3 protein: CASSWVKGGNTIYF
CDR3 DNA: TGTGCCAGCAGTTGGGTGAAAGGGGGAAACACCATATATTTT
V gene: TRBV6-6
J gene: TRBJ1-3
D gene: .
clone size: .

CDR3 protein: CASLSTVNTIYF
CDR3 DNA: TGTGCCAGCCTTTCGACAGTCAACACCATATATTTT
V gene: TRBV28
J gene: TRBJ1-3
D gene: .
clone size: few

CDR3 protein: CASSTHLGQGPEAFF
CDR3 DNA: TGTGCCAGTAGTACCCATCTCGGACAGGGGCCTGAAGCTTTCTTT
V gene: TRBV19
J gene: TRBJ1-1
D gene: TRBD1
clone size: .

CDR3 protein: CATKGGGNIQYF
CDR3 DNA: TGTGCCACTAAGGGGGGGGGAAACATTCAGTACTTC
V gene: TRBV3-1/TRBV3-2
J gene: TRBJ2-4
D gene: .
clone size: once

CDR3 protein: CASGSGTPAYEQYF
CDR3 DNA: TGTGCCAGCGGATCCGGGACCCCTGCCTACGAGCAGTACTTC
V gene: TRBV2
J gene: TRBJ2-7
D gene: .
clone size: .

CDR3 protein: CASSTLPGQGFEAFF
CDR3 DNA: TGTGCCAGCAGCACTTTACCGGGACAGGGATTTGAAGCTTTCTTT
V gene: TRBV7-2
J gene: TRBJ1-1
D gene: TRBD1
clone size: .

CDR3 protein: CASSLDVNTEAFF
CDR3 DNA: TGTGCCAGCAGCTTGGACGTGAACACTGAAGCTTTCTTT
V gene: TRBV5-4
J gene: TRBJ1-1
D gene: .
clone size: .

CDR3 protein: CASSASSGGSGTIYF
CDR3 DNA: TGTGCCAGCAGCGCCTCTTCAGGGGGAAGCGGCACCATATATTTT
V gene: TRBV28
J gene: TRBJ1-3
D gene: TRBD1
clone size: .

CDR3 protein: CASSSQETQYF
CDR3 DNA: TGCGCCAGCAGCTCCCAAGAGACCCAGTACTTC
V gene: TRBV5-1
J gene: TRBJ2-5
D gene: .
clone size: .

CDR3 protein: CASSLTSSGELFF
CDR3 DNA: TGTGCCAGCAGCTTAACAAGTAGCGGGGAGCTGTTTTTT
V gene: TRBV7-3
J gene: TRBJ2-2
D gene: .
clone size: once

CDR3 protein: CASSGRTGGPYEKLFF
CDR3 DNA: TGTGCCAGCAGCGGACGGACAGGGGGCCCATATGAAAAACTGTTTTTT
V gene: TRBV9
J gene: TRBJ1-4
D gene: TRBD1
clone size: .

CDR3 protein: CASSPRIAGGAETQYF
CDR3 DNA: TGTGCCAGCAGTCCAAGGATAGCGGGGGGAGCGGAGACCCAGTACTTC
V gene: TRBV27
J gene: TRBJ2-5
D gene: TRBD2
clone size: .

CDR3 protein: CASSLGPTWTGVGSEQFF
CDR3 DNA: TGTGCCAGCAGCTTAGGACCAACCTGGACAGGTGTAGGCTCAGAGCAGTTCTTC
V gene: TRBV7-9
J gene: TRBJ2-1
D gene: TRBD1
clone size: .

CDR3 protein: CATSDLDGQETQYF
CDR3 DNA: TGTGCCACCAGTGATCTGGACGGGCAAGAGACCCAGTACTTC
V gene: TRBV24-1
J gene: TRBJ2-5
D gene: .
clone size: .

CDR3 protein: CASSPPGLAGKADTQYF
CDR3 DNA: TGTGCCAGCTCACCACCGGGTCTGGCGGGGAAAGCAGATACGCAGTATTTT
V gene: TRBV18
J gene: TRBJ2-3
D gene: .
clone size: .

CDR3 protein: CASSPPGPNTEAFF
CDR3 DNA: TGTGCCAGCAGCCCCCCGGGTCCGAACACTGAAGCTTTCTTT
V gene: TRBV6-5
J gene: TRBJ1-1
D gene: .
clone size: .

CDR3 protein: CASSDENRGVTGELFF
CDR3 DNA: TGTGCCAGCAGTGACGAGAACAGGGGGGTCACCGGGGAGCTGTTTTTT
V gene: TRBV6-4
J gene: TRBJ2-2
D gene: TRBD1
clone size: .

CDR3 protein: CASSQEGTQNTEAFF
CDR3 DNA: TGCGCCAGCAGCCAAGAAGGGACACAGAACACTGAAGCTTTCTTT
V gene: TRBV4-3
J gene: TRBJ1-1
D gene: .
clone size: .

CDR3 protein: CASSPRSAIYNSPLHF
CDR3 DNA: TGTGCCAGCAGTCCCCGATCGGCTATCTATAATTCACCCCTCCACTTT
V gene: TRBV27
J gene: TRBJ1-6
D gene: .
clone size: .

CDR3 protein: CASSPPGTGRPDTQYF
CDR3 DNA: TGTGCCAGCAGTCCACCGGGGACAGGGAGGCCAGATACGCAGTATTTT
V gene: TRBV28
J gene: TRBJ2-3
D gene: TRBD1
clone size: .

CDR3 protein: CASSLDGPGVFGNTIYF
CDR3 DNA: TGTGCCAGCAGCTTGGATGGTCCAGGGGTATTCGGAAACACCATATATTTT
V gene: TRBV5-6
J gene: TRBJ1-3
D gene: .
clone size: .

CDR3 protein: CASSIYRGRDTGELFF
CDR3 DNA: TGTGCCAGTAGTATTTATCGAGGGCGGGACACCGGGGAGCTGTTTTTT
V gene: TRBV19
J gene: TRBJ2-2
D gene: .
clone size: .

CDR3 protein: CASSPPVDDEAFF
CDR3 DNA: TGTGCCAGCAGCCCCCCCGTCGACGATGAAGCTTTCTTT
V gene: TRBV7-9
J gene: TRBJ1-1
D gene: .
clone size: .

CDR3 protein: CSVPTLNYGYTF
CDR3 DNA: TGCAGCGTCCCCACCCTTAACTATGGCTACACCTTC
V gene: TRBV29-1
J gene: TRBJ1-2
D gene: .
clone size: .

CDR3 protein: CAWRGSGNTIYF
CDR3 DNA: TGTGCCTGGAGGGGCTCTGGAAACACCATATATTTT
V gene: TRBV30
J gene: TRBJ1-3
D gene: .
clone size: .

CDR3 protein: CASSPRSGLGNTEAFF
CDR3 DNA: TGTGCCAGCAGCCCCCGTTCCGGGCTGGGAAACACTGAAGCTTTCTTT
V gene: TRBV7-9
J gene: TRBJ1-1
D gene: .
clone size: .

CDR3 protein: CASSEGWGRGRAEAFF
CDR3 DNA: TGTGCCAGCAGTGAAGGGTGGGGCAGGGGAAGGGCTGAAGCTTTCTTT
V gene: TRBV6-1
J gene: TRBJ1-1
D gene: .
clone size: .

CDR3 protein: CASSPLAIDTEAFF
CDR3 DNA: TGTGCCAGCAGTCCACTGGCGATTGACACTGAAGCTTTCTTT
V gene: TRBV28
J gene: TRBJ1-1
D gene: .
clone size: .

CDR3 protein: CASSFETGGNNQPQHF
CDR3 DNA: TGTGCCAGCAGCTTTGAGACAGGGGGGAACAATCAGCCCCAGCATTTT
V gene: TRBV7-9
J gene: TRBJ1-5
D gene: TRBD1
clone size: .

CDR3 protein: CASSLGGYSGNTIYF
CDR3 DNA: TGTGCCAGCAGCTTAGGTGGCTACTCTGGAAACACCATATATTTT
V gene: TRBV11-3
J gene: TRBJ1-3
D gene: .
clone size: .

CDR3 protein: CASSPSEGGGNQPQHF
CDR3 DNA: TGTGCCAGCTCACCTTCTGAGGGAGGAGGCAATCAGCCCCAGCATTTT
V gene: TRBV18
J gene: TRBJ1-5
D gene: .
clone size: .

CDR3 protein: CASSPMVDRETQYF
CDR3 DNA: TGCGCCAGCAGCCCCATGGTGGACCGAGAGACCCAGTACTTC
V gene: TRBV5-1
J gene: TRBJ2-5
D gene: .
clone size: .

CDR3 protein: CASSLDRGAWYF
CDR3 DNA: TGTGCCAGCAGCTTAGATCGTGGGGCTTGGTATTTT
V gene: TRBV11-2
J gene: TRBJ2-3
D gene: .
clone size: .

CDR3 protein: CASSQRGTVETQYF
CDR3 DNA: TGTGCCAGCAGCCAAAGGGGGACCGTAGAGACCCAGTACTTC
V gene: TRBV3-1/TRBV3-2
J gene: TRBJ2-5
D gene: .
clone size: once

CDR3 protein: CAWSVGRTRLMNTEAFF
CDR3 DNA: TGTGCCTGGAGTGTTGGTAGGACGAGACTCATGAACACTGAAGCTTTCTTT
V gene: TRBV30
J gene: TRBJ1-1
D gene: .
clone size: .

CDR3 protein: CASRDRGLGEAFF
CDR3 DNA: TGTGCCAGCAGGGACAGGGGGCTAGGTGAAGCTTTCTTT
V gene: TRBV25-1
J gene: TRBJ1-1
D gene: TRBD1
clone size: .

CDR3 protein: CASSQERSNEQFF
CDR3 DNA: TGTGCCAGCAGCCAAGAACGATCCAATGAGCAGTTCTTC
V gene: TRBV14
J gene: TRBJ2-1
D gene: .
clone size: .

CDR3 protein: CASSKDKPSGTYNSPLHF
CDR3 DNA: TGTGCCAGCAGCAAAGACAAGCCTTCGGGTACCTATAATTCACCCCTCCACTTT
V gene: TRBV21-1
J gene: TRBJ1-6
D gene: .
clone size: few

CDR3 protein: CASSLAERNEQFF
CDR3 DNA: TGTGCCAGCAGCTTGGCAGAACGCAATGAGCAGTTCTTC
V gene: TRBV7-6
J gene: TRBJ2-1
D gene: .
clone size: .

CDR3 protein: CASSTGDRSYNQPQHF
CDR3 DNA: TGTGCCAGTAGTACCGGGGACCGCAGCTACAATCAGCCCCAGCATTTT
V gene: TRBV19
J gene: TRBJ1-5
D gene: .
clone size: .

CDR3 protein: CASTGAGTEAFF
CDR3 DNA: TGTGCCAGTACAGGGGCTGGAACTGAAGCTTTCTTT
V gene: TRBV19
J gene: TRBJ1-1
D gene: .
clone size: once

CDR3 protein: CASRDPRSIGYEQYF
CDR3 DNA: TGTGCCAGCCGGGACCCGCGATCTATCGGCTACGAGCAGTACTTC
V gene: TRBV27
J gene: TRBJ2-7
D gene: .
clone size: .